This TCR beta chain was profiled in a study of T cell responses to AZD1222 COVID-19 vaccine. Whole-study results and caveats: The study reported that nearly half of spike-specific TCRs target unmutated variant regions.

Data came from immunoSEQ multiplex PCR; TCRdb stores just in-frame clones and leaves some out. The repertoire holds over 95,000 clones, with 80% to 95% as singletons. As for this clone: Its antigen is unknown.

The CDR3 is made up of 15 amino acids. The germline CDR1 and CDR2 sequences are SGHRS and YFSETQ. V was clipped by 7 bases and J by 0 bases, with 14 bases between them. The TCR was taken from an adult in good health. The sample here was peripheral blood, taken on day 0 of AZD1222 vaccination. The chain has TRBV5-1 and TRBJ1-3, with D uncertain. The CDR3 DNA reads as TGCGCCAGCTCCCCCCCGGACCACTCTGGAAACACCATATATTTT. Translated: CASSPPDHSGNTIYF.